A selection of T cell receptor beta chains follows, all from one sample in a study of post-analysis software for immune sequencing data. Each CDR3 protein gets one entry after TCRdb re-called the PCR reads with MiXCR. The table includes about 540,000 distinct CDR3 sequences, about a third detected once. Sequenced: blood. These receptors originate from a girl aged 2 to 17 with multiple sclerosis. Each CDR3 is given with its conserved first and last residue. The D gene is left open where the match is weak. Clone size appears in some rows only: once, few, many, or a class for an expanded clone.

j_gene: TRBJ1-6
abundance: few
d_gene: -
len: 16
v_gene: TRBV13
CDR3aa: CASSPTGTTTSSPLHF
CDR3nt: TGTGCCAGCAGCCCCACCGGGACTACAACTTCTTCACCCCTCCACTTT

j_gene: TRBJ1-3
abundance: -
d_gene: -
len: 14
v_gene: TRBV18
CDR3aa: CASSRQNSGNTIYF
CDR3nt: TGTGCCAGCTCACGACAGAACTCTGGAAACACCATATATTTT

j_gene: TRBJ2-3
abundance: few
d_gene: TRBD2
len: 19
v_gene: TRBV6-1
CDR3aa: CASSPPFLRLAGEEDTQYF
CDR3nt: TGTGCCAGCAGTCCTCCCTTCCTAAGACTAGCGGGGGAGGAAGATACGCAGTATTTT

j_gene: TRBJ2-3
abundance: few
d_gene: -
len: 15
v_gene: TRBV7-2
CDR3aa: CASSSGPYGTDTQYF
CDR3nt: TGTGCCAGCAGCTCGGGGCCTTACGGCACAGATACGCAGTATTTT

j_gene: TRBJ1-4
abundance: few
d_gene: TRBD1
len: 14
v_gene: TRBV6-5
CDR3aa: CASSQQGPDEKLFF
CDR3nt: TGTGCCAGCAGTCAACAGGGGCCCGATGAAAAACTGTTTTTT

j_gene: TRBJ2-6
abundance: -
d_gene: -
len: 13
v_gene: TRBV5-1
CDR3aa: CASTPSGANVLTF
CDR3nt: TGCGCCAGCACGCCCTCTGGGGCCAACGTCCTGACTTTC

j_gene: TRBJ2-2
abundance: -
d_gene: -
len: 14
v_gene: TRBV15
CDR3aa: CATSRDEGDGELFF
CDR3nt: TGTGCCACCAGCAGAGATGAGGGAGACGGGGAGCTGTTTTTT

j_gene: TRBJ2-1
abundance: -
d_gene: -
len: 15
v_gene: TRBV5-1
CDR3aa: CASSSGATSSNEQFF
CDR3nt: TGCGCCAGCAGCAGCGGTGCTACCTCGTCCAATGAGCAGTTCTTC

j_gene: TRBJ2-1
abundance: -
d_gene: TRBD2
len: 17
v_gene: TRBV7-8
CDR3aa: CASSLARRAGGWNEQFF
CDR3nt: TGTGCCAGCAGCTTAGCCCGGCGAGCGGGGGGGTGGAATGAGCAGTTCTTC

j_gene: TRBJ2-1
abundance: -
d_gene: -
len: 14
v_gene: TRBV2
CDR3aa: CASSEDGGYNEQFF
CDR3nt: TGTGCCAGCAGTGAAGACGGCGGCTACAATGAGCAGTTCTTC

j_gene: TRBJ2-7
abundance: many
d_gene: TRBD1
len: 13
v_gene: TRBV7-3
CDR3aa: CASSLQGAREQYF
CDR3nt: TGTGCCAGCAGCTTACAGGGGGCTCGGGAGCAGTACTTC